This T cell receptor beta chain appears in the sequencing data of a study of T cell responses to AZD1222 COVID-19 vaccine. The germline V gene has CDR1 SGDLS and CDR2 YYNGEE. Trimming removed 0 bases at V and 9 bases at J, with 7 bases between. The CDR3 runs to 13 residues. Clones were sequenced by immunoSEQ multiplex PCR, and TCRdb holds only the in-frame ones, with some missing. The table includes more than 100,000 clones, 85% to 95% detected once. The sequencing here drew on peripheral blood, taken on day 0 of AZD1222 vaccination. V and J are TRBV9 and TRBJ1-6, with D unresolved. The sequence was collected from an adult in good health. The CDR3 protein is CASSVEWTSPLHF. The DNA for the CDR3 is TGTGCCAGCAGCGTAGAGTGGACTTCACCCCTCCACTTT.